The entry that follows covers one TCR beta chain sequence. Data came from immunoSEQ multiplex PCR; TCRdb stores just in-frame clones and leaves some out. The sample has some 260,000 clones; about 68% are singletons. This CDR3 is 13 amino acids long. Trimming at V came to 2 bases and at J to 1 base, leaving 0 bases not matched to a gene. Germline lookup yields CDR1 SGHNT and CDR2 YYREEE (reference sequence). This entry comes from a study of blood T cell repertoires in COVID-19. This receptor was obtained from a woman of 80 years or more with acute or convalescent COVID-19. Sequencing used peripheral blood. V usage is TRBV5-4 and J usage is TRBJ2-7; 7 nucleotides line up with TRBD2. CDR3 sequence (DNA): TGTGCCAGCAGCTTCGGGGGGTCCTACGAGCAGTACTTC. It yields the protein CASSFGGSYEQYF.